One sample yielded the 10 T cell receptor beta chains listed below, sequenced in a study of T cell responses to AZD1222 COVID-19 vaccine. This table comes from immunoSEQ multiplex PCR, and its TCRdb copy is limited to in-frame clones, with some not included. The sample consists of some 100,000 clones, around 87% of them appearing once. The sequencing used peripheral blood, collected on day 0 of AZD1222 vaccination. The receptors originated from an adult in good health.

The chain has TRBV9 and TRBJ1-1; D is possibly TRBD1 (5 bases). The CDR3 runs 15 residues. Germline loops: CDR1 SGDLS, CDR2 YYNGEE. Trimming removed 3 bases at V and 1 base at J, with 13 bases between. The CDR3 bases are TGTGCCAGCAGCGCCCACATTGGGGGGAACACTGAAGCTTTCTTT. Translated: CASSAHIGGNTEAFF.

The V call is TRBV7-2, the J call TRBJ1-2; D unclear. The ends were cut back, 0 bases at V and 5 bases at J, with 10 bases in the middle. CDR1 and CDR2 from the germline V gene are SGHTA and FQGNSA. This CDR3 is 14 amino acids long. Written as DNA, the CDR3 is TGTGCCAGCAGCTTAGCTAGGGCGGGGTATGGCTACACCTTC. Translation: CASSLARAGYGYTF.

CDR3 sequence reads: CASSFTSGRTGELFF. The CDR3, as DNA: TGTGCCAGCAGCTTCACGTCAGGGCGGACCGGGGAGCTGTTTTTT. This chain joins TRBV7-9 and TRBJ2-2; TRBD1 might be the D (5 bases). The CDR3 extends over 15 amino acids. Trimming left V 3 bases short and J 5 bases short, with 13 bases between. The germline V gene encodes CDR1 SEHNR and CDR2 FQNEAQ (reference sequence).

This chain links TRBV29-1 with TRBJ1-2; D is undetermined. This CDR3 is built from 13 residues. The V gene's germline CDR1 is SQVTM and CDR2 ANQGSEA. V gave up 4 bases and J gave up 2 bases, with 11 bases separating them. As DNA, the CDR3 is TGCAGCGTTGTGCAGACTAACAACTATGGCTACACCTTC. It is translated as CSVVQTNNYGYTF.

This clone was seen just once. This chain links TRBV18 with TRBJ1-3; D is unclear. The CDR3 contains 13 residues. Germline V gene data show CDR1 as KGHSH and CDR2 as LQKENI. V lost 6 bases and J lost 1, with 7 bases in between. This CDR3 reads CASSSESGNTIYF. CDR3 sequence (DNA): TGTGCCAGCTCGTCAGAATCTGGAAACACCATATATTTT.

The chain has TRBV9 and TRBJ2-1; 11 nucleotides line up with TRBD2. This CDR3 is 14 amino acids long. The J segment lost 9 bases and the V segment lost 0 bases, leaving 2 bases of the junction unmatched. From germline, CDR1 is SGDLS and CDR2 YYNGEE. The CDR3 loop is CASSVGLAGSEQFF. The CDR3 nucleotides read TGTGCCAGCAGCGTAGGACTAGCGGGGAGTGAGCAGTTCTTC.

This clone was seen once. The chain couples TRBV6-1 to TRBJ1-1, with D possibly being TRBD1 (6 bases). V shed 2 bases and J shed 7 bases, with 14 bases lying between them. CDR1 is MNHNS and CDR2 is SASEGT in the germline V gene. This CDR3 has 14 amino acids. The CDR3 loop is CASSELSRGNEAFF. Here the CDR3 DNA reads TGTGCCAGCAGTGAACTAAGCAGGGGAAATGAAGCTTTCTTT.

The rearrangement joins TRBV5-1 to TRBJ1-2; TRBD1 aligns across 10 bases. The V and J ends lost 4 bases and 4 bases, in that order; junction bases with no gene match: 10. The CDR3 length is 16 residues. The germline gives CDR1 SGHRS, CDR2 YFSETQ. The CDR3 DNA follows: TGCGCCAGCAGCCCAGGGACAGGGGCGGGTAGCTATGGCTACACCTTC. It yields the protein CASSPGTGAGSYGYTF.

V usage is TRBV19 and J usage is TRBJ1-1; D remains unclear. Trimming cost V 3 bases and J 11 bases, with 10 bases left between them. The CDR3 has 11 residues. Germline V lookup: CDR1 LNHDA, CDR2 SQIVND (reference sequence). The DNA of the CDR3 is TGTGCCAGTAGTATCGGGGTCGGGGCTTTCTTT. Translation: CASSIGVGAFF.

The chain combines TRBV7-2 with TRBJ1-2; tentative D call: TRBD1 (6 bases). V was pared by 1 base and J by 7 bases, with 10 bases between. The CDR3 consists of 13 residues. The germline CDR1 and CDR2 sequences are SGHTA and FQGNSA. The CDR3 nucleotides are TGTGCCAGCAGCTTAGACAGGGTGCCTGGCTACACCTTC. This encodes CASSLDRVPGYTF.